What follows are 32 T cell receptor beta chains derived from one specimen sequenced in a study of graft-versus-host responses after intestinal transplantation. The method was immunoSEQ multiplex PCR; TCRdb's version includes in-frame clones alone and lacks a portion of them. The repertoire consists of tens of thousands of clones, with more than 85% occurring once and the leading ten covering 2% to 2.5%. Their recognized antigens are unknown. The material was unstimulated CD8+ T cells sorted from spleen or lymph node cells, obtained before intestinal transplant. Receptor source: a human donor who received an intestinal transplant.

CDR3 amino acids: CASSPTTTGELFF. The CDR3 nucleotides are TGTGCCAGCAGCCCTACGACTACAGGGGAGCTGTTTTTT. The V and J genes are TRBV9 and TRBJ2-2, with D perhaps matching TRBD2 (5 bases). V gave up 4 bases and J gave up 8 bases, with 12 bases separating them. CDR1 is SGDLS and CDR2 is YYNGEE in the germline V gene. There are 13 residues in the CDR3.

The chain links TRBV6-5 to TRBJ1-2; D ambiguous. CDR1 is MNHEY, CDR2 SVGAGI, per germline. Trimming removed 6 bases from V and 4 bases from J, with 15 bases in between. The CDR3 runs to 14 residues. CDR3 in DNA: TGTGCCAGCAGCCTAGATGACGGTTTCTATGGCTACACCTTC. Translated, it gives CASSLDDGFYGYTF.

The chain couples TRBV4-3 to TRBJ2-1; 7 bases map to TRBD2. CDR3 length equals 15 residues. V lost 4 bases to trimming and J lost 4 bases; unmatched junction nucleotides: 7. Per germline, CDR1 LGHNA and CDR2 YSLEER. The CDR3 DNA sequence: TGCGCCAGCAGCCCAATCCGCGGGGGATACAATGAGCAGTTCTTC. Encoded protein: CASSPIRGGYNEQFF.

V is TRBV29-1 and J is TRBJ2-7; 8 bases are shared with TRBD1. There are 16 residues in the CDR3. The germline gives CDR1 SQVTM, CDR2 ANQGSEA. V lost 5 bases, J lost 5 bases, and 17 bases stayed unmatched. CDR3 nucleotide sequence: TGCAGCGTTCTAGAATCTAACCGGGACAGGTCGGACGAGCAGTACTTC. The encoded protein is CSVLESNRDRSDEQYF.

V gene TRBV7-9 combines with J gene TRBJ2-3; D is undetermined. Germline V gene data show CDR1 as SEHNR and CDR2 as FQNEAQ (reference sequence). This CDR3 has 16 residues. The ends were cut back, 4 bases at V and 3 bases at J, with 17 bases in the middle. CDR3 sequence: CASSSRVISPTDTQYF. DNA of the CDR3: TGTGCCAGCAGCTCTCGGGTAATCTCCCCAACAGATACGCAGTATTTT.

This clone came up once. J is TRBJ1-2 and V is TRBV7-2; 9 bases match TRBD1. The CDR3 runs 15 residues. CDR1 is SGHTA, CDR2 FQGNSA, per germline. With 0 bases clipped from V and 7 bases from J, the junction kept 6 bases outside the gene matches. The CDR3 loop reads CASSLAGQGFGGYTF. The CDR3 DNA reads TGTGCCAGCAGCTTAGCGGGACAGGGATTTGGTGGCTACACCTTC. The whole variable domain, remainder taken from reference TRBV7-2 and TRBJ1-2, is GAGVSQSPSNKVTEKGKDVELRCDPISGHTALYWYRQSLGQGLEFLIYFQGNSAPDKSGLPSDRFSAERTGGSVSTLTIQRTQQEDSAVYLCASSLAGQGFGGYTFGSGTRLTVV.

This clone is a singleton in its sample. The rearrangement joins TRBV11-2 to TRBJ2-3, with TRBD2 identical over 8 bases. The CDR3 extends over 15 amino acids. V dropped 5 bases and J dropped 2; count of bases not matched to a gene: 6. The V gene's germline CDR1 is SGHAT and CDR2 FQNNGV. CDR3 amino acids: CASSPTSGTTDTQYF. The CDR3 nucleotides are TGTGCCAGCAGCCCCACTAGCGGTACCACAGATACGCAGTATTTT.

The V and J genes are TRBV6-6 and TRBJ1-1; perhaps TRBD1 as D (5 bases). Trimming stripped 6 bases from V and 4 bases from J, with 9 bases between. Germline CDR1 MNHNY, CDR2 SVGAGI (reference sequence). The length of the CDR3 is 12 residues. CDR3 bases: TGTGCCAGCAGGGGGACTCCCACTGAAGCTTTCTTT. Its protein is CASRGTPTEAFF.

This chain joins TRBV11-2 and TRBJ1-1; no clear D. The ends were cut back, 5 bases at V and 4 bases at J, with 8 bases in the middle. Germline V gene sequence: CDR1 SGHAT, CDR2 FQNNGV. This CDR3 comprises 12 residues. The DNA for the CDR3 is TGTGCCAGCAGCCCATTTAGCACTGAAGCTTTCTTT. Translation: CASSPFSTEAFF.

CDR3 sequence (DNA): TGCGCCAGCAGCCAAGACCTCAGCTCCTATAATTCACCCCTCCACTTT. It translates to CASSQDLSSYNSPLHF. J is TRBJ1-6 and V is TRBV4-3; no clear D. Germline V lookup: CDR1 LGHNA, CDR2 YSLEER. The CDR3 totals 16 residues. Trimming left V 0 bases short and J 0 bases short, with 6 bases between.

This chain connects TRBV30 to TRBJ2-1; 9 bases fit TRBD2. The CDR3 has 15 amino acids. J lost 9 bases, V lost 0 bases, and 9 bases had no gene match. Germline values: CDR1 GTSNPN, CDR2 SVGIG (reference sequence). CDR3 DNA: TGTGCCTGGAGTGTACGGGCGGGGGGGCCTAGTGAGCAGTTCTTC. It specifies CAWSVRAGGPSEQFF.

This chain uses TRBV4-1 with TRBJ1-1; D perhaps matches TRBD1 (5 bases). CDR3 size: 15 residues. V lost 1 base, J lost 1 base, and 10 bases lay in between. CDR1 is MGHRA and CDR2 is YSYEKL in the germline V gene. The CDR3 DNA sequence: TGCGCCAGCAGCCAAGGCCCGACAGCGAACACTGAAGCTTTCTTT. This translates into CASSQGPTANTEAFF.

V gene TRBV13 combines with J gene TRBJ1-2, with D tentatively TRBD1 (6 bases). The CDR3 is 11 residues long. Trimming took off 7 bases at V and 7 bases at J, with 10 bases between the two ends. Per the germline V gene, CDR1 is PRHDT and CDR2 is FYEKMQ (reference sequence). The CDR3 DNA reads TGTGCCAGCAAACTCAGGGGTGGCTACACCTTC. This gives the protein CASKLRGGYTF.

The V and J genes are TRBV15 and TRBJ2-1; D is possibly TRBD1 (5 bases). In germline, CDR1 is LNHNV, CDR2 YYDKDF (reference sequence). This CDR3 comprises 14 residues. The V and J ends lost 1 base and 5 bases respectively, with 9 bases between them. As DNA, the CDR3 is TGTGCCACCAGCAGAGTTAACAGGAACAATGAGCAGTTCTTC. Amino acids: CATSRVNRNNEQFF.

The gene calls are TRBV5-5 and TRBJ1-3; D gene ambiguous. The ends were cut back, 0 bases at V and 0 bases at J, with 16 bases in the middle. Germline V gene data show CDR1 as SGHKS and CDR2 as YYEKEE (reference sequence). The CDR3 spans 18 residues. Here the CDR3 DNA reads TGTGCCAGCAGCTTGGGCGACTTAGCGGAATTCTCTGGAAACACCATATATTTT. Amino acids: CASSLGDLAEFSGNTIYF. The full variable domain, completed using reference TRBV5-5 and TRBJ1-3, is DAGVTQSPTHLIKTRGQQVTLRCSPISGHKSVSWYQQVLGQGPQFIFQYYEKEERGRGNFPDRFSARQFPNYSSELNVNALLLGDSALYLCASSLGDLAEFSGNTIYFGEGSWLTVV.

The rearrangement links TRBV19 to TRBJ1-4, with TRBD1 as a possible D gene (5 bases). Germline V CDR1 and CDR2: LNHDA, SQIVND (reference sequence). The CDR3 is made up of 13 amino acids. V dropped 6 bases and J dropped 6 bases, with 11 bases sitting between them. CDR3 protein: CASSRQGYEKLFF. In DNA, the CDR3 is TGTGCCAGTAGCCGGCAGGGTTATGAAAAACTGTTTTTT.

V and J are TRBV7-8 and TRBJ2-7, with 9 bases lining up with TRBD2. V gave up 2 bases and J gave up 1 base; unmatched junction bases: 15. This CDR3 has 19 amino acids. The germline gives CDR1 SGHVS, CDR2 FQNEAQ. CDR3 loop: CASSLSPSGGNYYSYEQYF. CDR3 DNA: TGTGCCAGCAGCTTAAGTCCCAGCGGGGGGAACTATTATTCCTACGAGCAGTACTTC.

A word on this clone: Likely a read error: the CDR3 ends without its conserved phenylalanine or tryptophan. The chain has TRBV29-1 and TRBJ1-1; TRBD1 agrees at 7 bases. The V segment lost 3 bases and the J segment 4 bases; nucleotides outside the gene matches: 5. Looked up from germline, CDR1 is SQVTM and CDR2 is ANQGSEA. This CDR3 is 13 amino acids long. CDR3 amino acids: CSVDRGDSTEAFL. The CDR3 nucleotides read TGCAGCGTTGACCGAGGGGACAGCACTGAAGCTTTCCTT.

The gene calls are TRBV5-6 and TRBJ2-7; D unresolved. Per germline, CDR1 SGHDT and CDR2 YYEEEE. The CDR3 sequence is 14 residues long. V was pared by 4 bases and J by 2 bases, with 13 bases between. CDR3 sequence: CASSAGPSTYEQYF. The CDR3 DNA is TGTGCCAGCAGCGCAGGCCCCTCAACCTACGAGCAGTACTTC.

The gene calls are TRBV6-5 and TRBJ1-2, with D tentatively TRBD1 (6 bases). The V end was cut by 10 bases, the J end by 4 bases, with 13 bases between. There are 12 residues in the CDR3. Looked up from germline, CDR1 is MNHEY and CDR2 is SVGAGI. The DNA of the CDR3 is TGTGCCATCAGGGGCCCCTCCTATGGCTACACCTTC. This encodes CAIRGPSYGYTF.

V and J are TRBV6-5 and TRBJ2-3; D gene ambiguous. This CDR3 has 12 amino acids. Germline CDR1 and CDR2: MNHEY and SVGAGI. V shed 0 bases and J shed 5 bases, with 3 bases lying between them. CDR3 in amino acids: CASSYSVDTQYF. In DNA form, the CDR3 reads TGTGCCAGCAGTTACTCCGTAGATACGCAGTATTTT.

This chain joins TRBV5-4 and TRBJ2-2; the match to TRBD2 covers 8 bases. The CDR3 has 17 residues. V lost 1 base to trimming and J lost 4 bases; unmatched junction nucleotides: 9. The germline gives CDR1 SGHNT, CDR2 YYREEE (reference sequence). The chain's CDR3 is CASSLRGGGGITGELFF. The CDR3 DNA is TGTGCCAGCAGCTTGCGTGGGGGCGGGGGGATCACCGGGGAGCTGTTTTTT.

This chain uses TRBV29-1 with TRBJ2-3; D uncertain. Trimming took 1 base from V and 1 from J, leaving 9 bases between them. Germline lookup yields CDR1 SQVTM and CDR2 ANQGSEA. The CDR3 is 14 residues long. The CDR3 spells CSVEVDRGTDTQYF. The CDR3, as DNA: TGCAGCGTTGAAGTCGATCGGGGCACAGATACGCAGTATTTT.

V and J are TRBV2 and TRBJ2-1; TRBD2 is a possible D gene (5 bases). This CDR3 has 13 amino acids. Germline CDR1 and CDR2: SNHLY and FYNNEI. Trimming left V 10 bases short and J 1 base short, with 11 bases between. The DNA for the CDR3 is TGTGCCACCTCTAGCATTTCCTACAATGAGCAGTTCTTC. It is translated as CATSSISYNEQFF.

The J gene is TRBJ1-1, the V gene TRBV6-1, with 9 bases lining up with TRBD1. The CDR3 has 14 amino acids. V lost 4 bases to trimming and J lost 5 bases; unmatched junction nucleotides: 5. The germline V gene encodes CDR1 MNHNS and CDR2 SASEGT. In nucleotides, the CDR3 is TGTGCCAGCAGTGTACAGGGGGCTGGTACTGAAGCTTTCTTT. Amino acid sequence: CASSVQGAGTEAFF.

This clone is a singleton in its sample. The chain uses TRBV4-1 and TRBJ2-1; 13 bases fit TRBD2. Germline CDR1 is MGHRA and CDR2 is YSYEKL. The CDR3 extends over 15 amino acids. Germline trimming cut 6 bases from V and 5 bases from J; bases unmatched to any gene: 4. CDR3 coding DNA: TGCGCCAGCAGTCCACTAGCGGGGGGGGACAATGAGCAGTTCTTC. Protein product: CASSPLAGGDNEQFF.

In its sample, this clone was seen once. The chain has TRBV10-3 and TRBJ2-3, with 7 bases fitting TRBD1. The CDR3 loop spans 14 amino acids. Germline trimming cut 10 bases from V and 0 bases from J; bases unmatched to any gene: 7. Per the germline V gene, CDR1 is ENHRY and CDR2 is SYGVKD. Here the CDR3 DNA reads TGTGCCACAACGGCGGACAGGAGCACAGATACGCAGTATTTT. Translated, it gives CATTADRSTDTQYF.

This sequence joins TRBV12-5 and TRBJ2-1; D possibly corresponds to TRBD2 (7 bases). Trimming left V 7 bases short and J 8 bases short, with 21 bases between. The CDR3 has 15 amino acids. Germline values: CDR1 LGHNT, CDR2 FRNRAP. The CDR3 region has the DNA TGTGCTAGTGCCAAGGGGGGGGGCGCCGGCGATGAGCAGTTCTTC. It specifies CASAKGGGAGDEQFF.

This chain links TRBV7-8 with TRBJ2-7; 9 positions agree with TRBD1. The CDR3 is 13 residues long. CDR1 is SGHVS, CDR2 FQNEAQ, per germline. With 4 bases clipped from V and 7 bases from J, the junction kept 5 bases outside the gene matches. For the CDR3, the DNA is TGTGCCAGCAGCTACGGGACAGGGTATGAGCAGTACTTC. Protein sequence: CASSYGTGYEQYF.

The chain is built from TRBV21-1 and TRBJ2-2; the D call TRBD2 from the table was never checked on the DNA. TRBV21-1 constitutes a pseudogene. CDR3 length equals 18 residues. For the CDR3, the DNA is TGTGCCAGCAGCAAAGCCGACAGCGGGGCACCACAGGCCGGGGAGCTGTTTTTT. Its translation is CASSKADSGAPQAGELFF.

The chain uses TRBV4-3 and TRBJ2-5; 11 nucleotides align to TRBD2. V trimming: 1 base; J trimming: 4 bases; junction bases outside the gene matches: 2. The CDR3 spans 15 residues. Germline assignment: CDR1 LGHNA and CDR2 YSLEER. Here the CDR3 DNA reads TGCGCCAGCAGCCAAGTTACTAGCGGGGGAGAGACCCAGTACTTC. It yields the protein CASSQVTSGGETQYF.

The V gene is TRBV4-3, the J gene TRBJ2-1, with TRBD2 identical over 13 bases. CDR3 length: 15 residues. CDR1 is LGHNA and CDR2 is YSLEER in the germline V gene. J was trimmed by 6 bases and V by 4 bases; bases with no gene match: 3. This chain's CDR3 is CASSRGLAGINEQFF. CDR3 coding DNA: TGCGCCAGCAGCCGGGGACTAGCGGGGATCAATGAGCAGTTCTTC.